Reported below is one T cell receptor beta chain. This CDR3 has 12 amino acids. Germline V lookup: CDR1 SGHTA, CDR2 FQGNSA. Deletions cut 6 bases from V and 6 bases from J, with 11 bases between. Via MiXCR, TCRdb re-called the 5' RACE reads, giving one row per CDR3 protein. The table shows around 30,000 distinct CDR3 sequences, with under 6% occurring only once. The data are from a study of early T cells in non-severe SARS-CoV-2 infection. This TCR came from an adult who was a healthcare worker with PCR-confirmed SARS-CoV-2 infection or an uninfected control (not recorded which). The sequencing sample was made of whole blood. The chain has TRBV7-2 and TRBJ1-1; possible D gene TRBD1, 6 bases. The CDR3 DNA follows: TGTGCCAGCAGGCAACAGGGTCCTGAAGCTTTCTTT. Its translation: CASRQQGPEAFF.